Listed below are T cell receptor beta chains from one sample, sequenced in a study of identical twins. MiXCR was run by TCRdb on the 5' RACE reads, yielding one entry per CDR3 protein. This sample carries approximately 700,000 distinct CDR3 sequences, approximately 18% of them seen once, and the ten largest clones take roughly 14%. The same sample was also studied in work on T cells expressing NK-cell markers.

Sequencing was done on a sample of PBMCs. The receptors derive from a woman aged 18-29 years in good health. The CDR3 runs from the conserved cysteine through the conserved F or W.

TRBV7-2	TRBJ2-1	CASSPTPGQIYNEQFF
TRBV20-1	TRBJ1-3	CSAPRGGSGNTIYF
TRBV20-1	TRBJ2-7	CSARDPEGEQYF
TRBV18	TRBJ2-5	CASSHKKTQYF
TRBV10-3	TRBJ2-5	CAISEGTGTGGRETQYF
TRBV6-5	TRBJ2-3	CASSYSTTDTQYF
TRBV7-2	TRBJ2-1	CATCGGEEQFF
TRBV5-6	TRBJ1-2	CASSLGYLNYGYTF
TRBV6-1	TRBJ2-1	CASSPPPGADNEQFF
TRBV12-3/TRBV12-4	TRBJ1-2	CASSLKVWRSLGGYTF
TRBV3-1	TRBJ2-7	CACSLSIYQFHEQYF
TRBV20-1	TRBJ1-1	CSAPLQTEAFF
TRBV19	TRBJ2-1	CASSKDQSSYNEQFF
TRBV9	TRBJ2-7	CASSVGGTGYEQYF
TRBV5-1	TRBJ2-3	CASSLGASGGATDTQYF
TRBV4-3	TRBJ2-1	CASSQSIGGAYNEQFF
TRBV5-1	TRBJ2-1	CASSKTGPQGPYNEQFF
TRBV18	TRBJ2-3	CASSPGGASSTDTQYF
TRBV5-1	TRBJ2-1	CASSLSSSDYNEQFF
TRBV5-6	TRBJ2-1	CASSYSGLPLSQQFF
TRBV20-1	TRBJ2-1	CSARASVGSGAARTYNEQFF
TRBV5-1	TRBJ2-7	CASSLAGRIYEQYF
TRBV20-1	TRBJ2-5	CSARDRVAQETQYF
TRBV4-3	TRBJ2-5	CASSQSTTIQETQYF
TRBV5-1	TRBJ2-3	CASRYGTLLEDTQYF
TRBV7-8	TRBJ2-7	CASSVTNLYEQYF
TRBV2	TRBJ1-2	CANPGQGVSGYTF
TRBV4-3	TRBJ2-3	CASSQGQDTQYF
TRBV10-1	TRBJ2-7	CASSEWVLGEQYF
TRBV6-1	TRBJ2-3	CASRGLISSTDTQYF
TRBV20-1	TRBJ1-2	CSATLRANYGYTF
TRBV10-3	TRBJ2-3	CAISDRSSPTDTQYF
TRBV20-1	TRBJ2-1	CSARGWALHNEQFF